Detailed here is one TCR beta chain. The specificity of this receptor is unknown. Base qualities were left out, and no much larger clone turns up one base away. The entry originates in a study of T-cell reconstitution after alpha-beta-depleted transplantation in children (dated by TCRdb to the mid-2010s). The study in broad terms: Using TCR repertoire profiling, the study followed T-cell immune reconstitution in a quantitative way in children after TCRalphabeta/CD19-depleted allogeneic hematopoietic cell transplantation.

The library was prepared using PCR. The sequencer was an Illumina HiSeq 2500. TCR libraries were prepared with molecular barcoding, using unique molecular identifiers to normalize TCRbeta repertoire quantification. TCRdb passed the public sequencing reads through fastp at Q25 and MiXCR, retaining productive beta sequences. Records with the same CDR3 protein are collapsed into one entry carrying the most frequent genes and DNA. This sample holds hundreds of thousands of distinct CDR3 sequences; around 15% were observed only once. Under 30% of the sample is held by the ten biggest clonotypes. From cysteine to phenylalanine, the CDR3 is 16 amino acids long. Here the CDR3 DNA is all that survives: 48 bases in frame from base 1. V has 5 bases trimmed and J has 0 bases trimmed; junction bases matching no gene number 10. In the germline V gene, CDR1 corresponds to SGHTA and CDR2 to FQGNSA. Here is what the overall study found, with its caveats: About two months after transplant, the apparently early recovery of alphabetaT-cell counts reportedly depended on just several hundred clones that had expanded rapidly and came from non-depleted graft cells. In some patients, high TCRbeta diversity at day 60 was attributed to recipient T cells and intrathymic progenitors that had survived conditioning. Over the following months the frequencies of hyperexpanded clones went down, and after one year T-cell counts and TCRbeta diversity were mostly credited to newly produced T cells.

The treatment or condition label corresponds to: allogeneic hematopoietic cell transplantation with graft depleted of TCRalphabeta T cells and CD19 B cells. TCRalphabeta/CD19-depleted allogeneic hematopoietic cell grafts were given to the transplant recipients, all of whom were children. The input for sequencing was PBMCs, mostly from graft donor cells, taken 360 days after TCRalphabeta/CD19-depleted stem cell transplant. The chain joins TRBV7-2 to TRBJ2-7; the central 7 bases match TRBD2. The sequence was obtained from a boy in the first two years of life who had a stem cell transplant for Wiskott-Aldrich syndrome, so the T cells may come from the graft donor. The encoded CDR3 is CASSHGVWEGSYEQYF. The sequenced DNA is TGTGCCAGCAGCCACGGGGTGTGGGAGGGCTCCTACGAGCAGTACTTC.